Sequencing of this T cell receptor beta chain was carried out in a study of identical twins. Each CDR3 protein gets one entry after TCRdb re-called the 5' RACE reads with MiXCR. Of about 530,000 distinct CDR3 sequences in the sample, approximately 20% were seen once. The study, taken as a whole, reports: Insertions ran lower in abundant cord blood beta clonotypes, though not in memory repertoires.

About this clonotype itself: The antigen remains unidentified.

The same data also contributed to another study, on yellow fever vaccine responses in identical twins. That work adds: A vaccine T cell response that seemed partly convergent and partly personalized was reported in twins.

The sequence came from a woman between 18 and 29 years old in good health. Input material: CD4+ T cells sorted from blood.

The CDR3 region has the DNA TGTGCCAGCAACACATTTCGGACTAGCGGGCATGGCGGGGAGCTGTTTTTT. Amino acid sequence: CASNTFRTSGHGGELFF. The genes are TRBV12-3 or TRBV12-4 and TRBJ2-2; 11 bases line up with TRBD2. J lost 7 bases, V lost 7 bases, and 14 bases had no gene match. The CDR3 spans 17 residues.